The T cell receptor (beta chain) under discussion was sequenced for a study of control samples from healthy donors and cancer patients. Germline V gene sequence: CDR1 SGHAT, CDR2 FQNNGV. V was clipped by 3 bases and J by 2 bases, with 17 bases between them. CDR3 length: 16 amino acids. Some clones are missing from TCRdb's copy, which holds only in-frame ones; the method was immunoSEQ multiplex PCR. Of around 140,000 clones in the sample, more than 85% are singletons; the top ten hold roughly 3.1%. The V gene is TRBV11-2, the J gene TRBJ2-7, with D perhaps TRBD1 (6 bases). The sample taken for sequencing was blood. This sequence was found in a man under 40 in good health. The DNA of the CDR3 is TGTGCCAGCAGCTTGGACTTTGGGGGCCTTACCTACGAGCAGTACTTC. Protein product: CASSLDFGGLTYEQYF.